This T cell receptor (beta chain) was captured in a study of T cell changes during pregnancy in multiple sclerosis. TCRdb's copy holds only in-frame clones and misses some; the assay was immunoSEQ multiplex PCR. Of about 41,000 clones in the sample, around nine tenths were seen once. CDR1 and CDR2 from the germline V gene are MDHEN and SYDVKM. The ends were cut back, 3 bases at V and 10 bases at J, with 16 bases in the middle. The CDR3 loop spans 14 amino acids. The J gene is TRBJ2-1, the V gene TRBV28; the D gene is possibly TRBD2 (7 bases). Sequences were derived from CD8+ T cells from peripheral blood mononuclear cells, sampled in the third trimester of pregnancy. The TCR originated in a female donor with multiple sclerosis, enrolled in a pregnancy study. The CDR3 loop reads CASSLRGGRVEQFF. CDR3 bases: TGTGCCAGCAGTTTGAGGGGGGGGAGAGTCGAGCAGTTCTTC.